These 23 T cell receptor beta chains came from one sample sequenced in a study of T cells in women clearing cervical HPV infection (dated by TCRdb to the late 2010s). The library was produced with the immunoSEQ multiplex PCR assay. The clones in this table, taken by TCRdb from immuneACCESS, are in-frame only. Not every clone is retained; where verified, under half of the shortfall comes from an unresolved V gene, and the cause of the rest is unknown. The sample's clone listing holds approximately 44,000 clones. 7.6% of the sample is taken by the ten largest. Sequencing input: blood buffy coat. Receptor source: a woman aged 18 to 69 with a cervical HPV16 infection that either progressed to CIN3+ or cleared (not recorded which).

Of note for this clone: The CDR3 end falls 3 residues outside the read, so it is completed with the germline J gene. The chain has TRBV18 and TRBJ1-1; TRBD1 matches at 7 bases. The J segment lost 4 bases and the V segment lost 6 bases, leaving 11 bases of the junction unmatched. The CDR3 loop spans 15 amino acids. Germline V CDR1 and CDR2: KGHSH, LQKENI. The part of the CDR3 DNA that was read is TGTGCCAGCTCTCAACAGACAGGGTCAGGCACTGAA. Translated, it gives CASSQQTGSGTE. The whole CDR3 reads CASSQQTGSGTEAFF.

As concerns this clone: The read finishes 3 residues shy of the CDR3 end, and the germline J gene is used to complete it. V is TRBV6-1 and J is TRBJ2-7; TRBD2 aligns across 9 bases. The germline V gene encodes CDR1 MNHNS and CDR2 SASEGT. CDR3 length: 13 amino acids. Trimming removed 4 bases from V and 5 bases from J; junction bases left unmatched: 3. This CDR3 reads CASSVLAGNEQYF. CDR3 DNA (partial): TGTGCCAGCAGTGTGCTAGCGGGGAACGAG.

Notes on this clone: The sequenced fragment ends 3 residues before the CDR3 boundary, so the rest is inferred from the germline J gene. This chain joins TRBV7-9 and TRBJ1-2, with 7 positions matching TRBD1. CDR1 and CDR2 from the germline V gene are SEHNR and FQNEAQ (reference sequence). CDR3 size: 14 residues. V shed 5 bases and J 1 base; nucleotides not matched to a gene: 4. CDR3 sequence reads: CASSQTGFNYGYTF. CDR3 DNA, as far as it was read: TGTGCCAGCAGCCAGACAGGGTTTAACTATGGC.

With regard to this clone: The CDR3 end falls 3 residues outside the read, so it is completed with the germline J gene. This chain connects TRBV18 to TRBJ2-5; 8 bases agree with TRBD2. The V gene end was trimmed by 2 bases and the J gene end by 1 base; junction bases not matched to a gene: 3. The germline V gene has CDR1 KGHSH and CDR2 LQKENI. This CDR3 has 15 residues. The CDR3 sequence: CASSPSSGGQETQYF. Incomplete CDR3 DNA: TGTGCCAGCTCACCATCGAGCGGGGGCCAAGAGACC.

Remarks on this clone: The CDR3 end is not reached by the read, which stops 3 residues before it; the germline J gene fills it in. The chain has TRBV28 and TRBJ1-1, with D unclear. Germline CDR1 is MDHEN and CDR2 is SYDVKM. The CDR3 extends over 13 amino acids. Trimming took off 1 base at V and 7 bases at J, with 10 bases between the two ends. CDR3 sequence reads: CASSLSGVNEAFF. CDR3 DNA (partial): TGTGCCAGCAGTTTATCAGGAGTAAATGAA.

With regard to this clone: The missing CDR3 end, 3 residues past where the read stops, is filled in from the germline J gene. The J gene is TRBJ1-3, the V gene TRBV7-9, with 9 bases lining up with TRBD1. This CDR3 contains 15 residues. The germline V gene has CDR1 SEHNR and CDR2 FQNEAQ (reference sequence). V dropped 5 bases and J dropped 2; count of bases not matched to a gene: 4. This CDR3 is CASSQQGATGNTIYF. Partial CDR3 DNA: TGTGCCAGCAGCCAACAGGGGGCAACTGGAAACACC.

Comment on this clone: The DNA ends 3 residues before the CDR3 does, and the rest of the CDR3 is filled in from the germline J gene. This chain uses TRBV10-3 with TRBJ2-1; tentatively, D is TRBD1 (6 bases). Trimming stripped 6 bases from V and 5 bases from J, with 8 bases between. Germline V gene lookup returns CDR1 ENHRY and CDR2 SYGVKD. This CDR3 is 12 amino acids long. The DNA read from the CDR3 is TGTGCCATCAGCGGGACAAACAATGAG. Translation: CAISGTNNE. From start to end, the CDR3 is CAISGTNNEQFF.

With respect to this clone: With the read ending 3 residues before the CDR3 end, the germline J gene is used to fill in that end. The rearrangement joins TRBV6-2 or TRBV6-3 to TRBJ1-1; TRBD1 matches at 7 bases. This CDR3 region has 15 residues. The V gene end was trimmed by 4 bases and the J gene end by 5 bases; junction bases not matched to a gene: 10. The germline V gene has CDR1 MNHEY and CDR2 SVGEGT. CDR3 bases read: TGTGCCAGCAGTTTTACAGACAGGGAGTGGACTGAA. It translates to CASSFTDREWTE. The full CDR3 reads CASSFTDREWTEAFF.

Notes on this clone: The CDR3 end falls 3 residues outside the read, so it is completed with the germline J gene. The rearrangement links TRBV10-1 to TRBJ2-2; 9 nucleotides align to TRBD1. Germline V gives CDR1 WNHNN, CDR2 SYGVQD (reference sequence). CDR3 length: 15 residues. V lost 2 bases to trimming and J lost 8 bases; unmatched junction nucleotides: 6. The CDR3 bases that were read are TGCGCCAGCAGTGAGAGGACAGGGGCCGGAGGGGAG. Protein sequence: CASSERTGAGGE. The whole CDR3 reads CASSERTGAGGELFF.

Concerning this clone: The read comes to an end 3 residues before the CDR3 does, leaving the germline J gene to fill in the end. J is TRBJ1-6 and V is TRBV12-3 or TRBV12-4, with 7 bases matching TRBD1. The CDR3 loop spans 14 amino acids. The V and J ends lost 10 bases and 5 bases, in that order; junction bases with no gene match: 8. CDR3: CATQIQGHNSPLHF. CDR3 DNA (partial): TGTGCCACCCAAATACAGGGGCATAATTCACCC.

About this clone itself: The read gets to within 3 residues of the CDR3 end, and the germline J gene fills in the rest. This chain uses TRBV19 with TRBJ1-1; 8 bases align to TRBD1. The trim removed 3 bases at V and 4 bases at J, leaving 10 bases unmatched. Per the germline V gene, CDR1 is LNHDA and CDR2 is SQIVND (reference sequence). The CDR3 is made up of 16 amino acids. CDR3 residues: CASSMIPGQAITEAFF. The part of the CDR3 DNA that was read is TGTGCCAGTAGTATGATCCCGGGACAGGCGATCACTGAA.

As to this clone: From the germline J gene comes the end of the CDR3, since the read stops 3 residues before it. This chain links TRBV5-1 with TRBJ2-7, with 7 positions matching TRBD1. After removal of 7 bases from V and 1 base from J, the junction contained 8 bases not matched to a gene. Germline values: CDR1 SGHRS, CDR2 YFSETQ. The CDR3 sequence is 14 residues long. The CDR3 protein is CASAPGTVSYEQYF. Incomplete CDR3 DNA: TGCGCCAGCGCCCCCGGGACAGTATCCTACGAG.

As regards this clone: The CDR3 goes on 3 residues after the read ends, and that part is filled in from the germline J gene. The chain joins TRBV30 to TRBJ1-2, with 8 bases that match TRBD1. CDR1 is GTSNPN and CDR2 is SVGIG in the germline V gene (reference sequence). With V trimmed by 2 bases and J by 5 bases, 19 bases remained unmatched. The CDR3 runs 18 residues. CDR3 DNA (partial): TGTGCCTGGAGTTCCCCGAAGATGCCAGGGGGCGCCGAGTATGGC. This gives the protein CAWSSPKMPGGAEYG. The entire CDR3 reads CAWSSPKMPGGAEYGYTF.

A remark on this clone: The CDR3 extends 3 residues past the end of the read, so its final part is completed from the germline J gene. The rearrangement joins TRBV5-4 to TRBJ1-1; 8 positions match TRBD1. Germline V gives CDR1 SGHNT, CDR2 YYREEE (reference sequence). The CDR3 consists of 16 residues. The V gene end was trimmed by 3 bases and the J gene end by 0 bases; junction bases not matched to a gene: 7. The CDR3 is CASSSGQAALNTEAFF. CDR3 DNA, as far as it was read: TGTGCCAGCAGCTCGGGACAGGCAGCCCTGAACACTGAA.

Turning to this clone: The read falls 3 residues short of the CDR3 end, and the missing part is taken from the germline J gene. The genes are TRBV7-9 and TRBJ1-1; D is unclear. This CDR3 comprises 13 residues. Germline CDR1 is SEHNR and CDR2 is FQNEAQ (reference sequence). Trimming cost V 5 bases and J 3 bases, with 10 bases left between them. The CDR3 is CASSPTRDTEAFF. The DNA read from the CDR3 is TGTGCCAGCAGCCCGACGAGGGACACTGAA.

Note on this clone: The read falls 3 residues short of the CDR3 end, and the missing part is taken from the germline J gene. V usage is TRBV7-8 and J usage is TRBJ2-2; a weak D match, TRBD1 (5 bases). The V and J ends lost 1 base and 2 bases respectively, with 11 bases between them. The CDR3 covers 16 residues. Germline CDR1 and CDR2: SGHVS and FQNEAQ. The DNA read from the CDR3 is TGTGCCAGCAGCTTAGATGGGTGGACAAACACCGGGGAG. Its translation is CASSLDGWTNTGE. The complete CDR3 reads CASSLDGWTNTGELFF.

Worth noting for this clone: The read ends 3 residues shy of where the CDR3 ends; the end is completed using the germline J gene. The rearrangement uses TRBV5-1 and TRBJ1-5; 7 bases fit TRBD1. J lost 0 bases, V lost 8 bases, and 5 bases had no gene match. The CDR3 is 14 amino acids. Germline assignment: CDR1 SGHRS and CDR2 YFSETQ. CDR3 DNA, as far as it was read: TGCGCCAGGACAGGGACTTATAGCAATCAGCCC. Amino acids: CARTGTYSNQP. The whole CDR3 reads CARTGTYSNQPQHF.

Note on this clone: Sequencing ends 3 residues short of the CDR3 end; the germline J gene provides the rest. This chain links TRBV29-1 with TRBJ1-1; D is undetermined. CDR1 is SQVTM, CDR2 ANQGSEA, per germline. The V and J ends lost 3 bases and 1 base respectively, with 6 bases between them. The CDR3 totals 12 residues. CDR3 bases read: TGCAGCGTTGACGCGGGGAACACTGAA. Its protein product is CSVDAGNTE. The entire CDR3 is CSVDAGNTEAFF.

About this clone: Read sequence stops 3 residues before the CDR3 end, and the germline J gene provides the missing end. The chain combines TRBV18 with TRBJ2-7; D is uncertain. V lost 4 bases and J 5 bases, leaving 15 bases between the germline ends. The germline CDR1 and CDR2 sequences are KGHSH and LQKENI. This CDR3 has 14 residues. This chain's CDR3 is CASSLYSGVDEQYF. The sequenced part of the CDR3 DNA is TGTGCCAGCTCACTATACAGTGGTGTAGACGAG.

Comment on this clone: From the germline J gene comes the end of the CDR3, since the read stops 3 residues before it. The rearrangement links TRBV20-1 to TRBJ1-2, with TRBD1 matching over 9 bases. The germline CDR1 and CDR2 sequences are DFQATT and SNEGSKA (reference sequence). The CDR3 has 20 amino acids. After removal of 0 bases from V and 3 bases from J, the junction contained 20 bases not matched to a gene. CDR3 region: CSARDLLYGTGSLTHYGYTF. Incomplete CDR3 DNA: TGCAGTGCTAGAGACCTCTTATACGGGACAGGGTCCCTCACCCACTATGGC.

With regard to this clone: The CDR3 end lies 3 residues beyond the end of the read and is filled in from the germline J gene. This chain connects TRBV5-1 to TRBJ1-2; 8 nucleotides match TRBD1. CDR1 is SGHRS, CDR2 YFSETQ, per germline. This CDR3 region has 13 residues. The CDR3 bases that were read are TGCGCCAGCAGCTTGTCAGGGGGCCAGGGC. It specifies CASSLSGGQG. From start to end, the CDR3 is CASSLSGGQGYTF.

In regard to this clone: The read is 3 residues too short to cover the CDR3 end, so that end is filled in from the germline J gene. This chain connects TRBV2 to TRBJ1-5; 7 bases fit TRBD1. Trimming removed 6 bases from V and 4 bases from J; junction bases left unmatched: 12. Germline-derived CDR1 and CDR2 are SNHLY and FYNNEI. The length of the CDR3 is 16 residues. The CDR3 DNA, read in part, is TGTGCCAGCAGAGATAAGGGGGCGGCTGGGAATCAGCCC. Translation gives CASRDKGAAGNQP. The whole CDR3 reads CASRDKGAAGNQPQHF.

Concerning this clone itself: The CDR3 end is not reached by the read, which stops 3 residues before it; the germline J gene fills it in. The chain uses TRBV29-1 and TRBJ1-2, with TRBD1 identical over 7 bases. The CDR3 runs 14 residues. The germline CDR1 and CDR2 sequences are SQVTM and ANQGSEA. J lost 2 bases, V lost 6 bases, and 9 bases had no gene match. CDR3 bases read: TGCAGCGTAGGCAGTCCGGGACAGAACTATGGC. Translating it yields CSVGSPGQNYG. The CDR3 in its entirety is CSVGSPGQNYGYTF.